The rows below give T cell receptor beta chains drawn from one sample of a study of a mutant IDH1 vaccine in newly diagnosed glioma. Antigen specificity for these receptors is unknown. Libraries were prepared by immunoSEQ multiplex PCR; TCRdb keeps only in-frame clonotypes and omits some of them. The data contain 45,000 to 50,000 clones, more than 70% of them singletons. The sample was PBMCs, taken from a glioma patient whose treatment included an IDH1 peptide vaccine. The receptors shown here come from a woman in her thirties or forties with glioma. Each CDR3 is given with its conserved first and last residue. Each record gives: J gene, clone size, V gene, D gene, CDR3 DNA, CDR3 protein. D genes are given only for firm matches. Clone size is not always given. Where it is, it says once, few, many or a class for expanded clones.

j_gene: TRBJ2-2
abundance: -
v_gene: TRBV5-1
d_gene: -
CDR3nt: TGCGCCAGCACCGCCGCGGGACCCGGTAGCGGGGAGCTGTTTTTT
CDR3aa: CASTAAGPGSGELFF

j_gene: TRBJ2-7
abundance: -
v_gene: TRBV5-1
d_gene: TRBD2
CDR3nt: TGCGCCAGCAGCCCGGGACTAGGACCCTACGAGCAGTACTTC
CDR3aa: CASSPGLGPYEQYF

j_gene: TRBJ2-1
abundance: -
v_gene: TRBV12-5
d_gene: -
CDR3nt: TGTGCTAGTGGTTTAGGGGGTGATGAGCAGTTCTTC
CDR3aa: CASGLGGDEQFF

j_gene: TRBJ2-7
abundance: -
v_gene: TRBV5-1
d_gene: -
CDR3nt: TGCGCCAGCAGCTTGGGGGGTGCAGGTCCCTACGAGCAGTACTTC
CDR3aa: CASSLGGAGPYEQYF

j_gene: TRBJ1-1
abundance: once
v_gene: TRBV5-8
d_gene: -
CDR3nt: TGTGCCAGCAGCTTCGTTCTCACTGAAGCTTTCTTT
CDR3aa: CASSFVLTEAFF

j_gene: TRBJ1-2
abundance: -
v_gene: TRBV6-6
d_gene: TRBD1
CDR3nt: TGTGCCAGCAGCCCCGGGACAGTAGTCTATGGCTACACCTTC
CDR3aa: CASSPGTVVYGYTF

j_gene: TRBJ2-4
abundance: -
v_gene: TRBV13
d_gene: TRBD1
CDR3nt: TGTGCCAGCAGCGCCCGGACAGGGACGGGGGCCAAAAACATTCAGTACTTC
CDR3aa: CASSARTGTGAKNIQYF

j_gene: TRBJ1-1
abundance: -
v_gene: TRBV30
d_gene: -
CDR3nt: TGTGCCTGGAGTTGGAGAACGAACACTGAAGCTTTCTTT
CDR3aa: CAWSWRTNTEAFF

j_gene: TRBJ2-7
abundance: -
v_gene: TRBV4-3
d_gene: -
CDR3nt: TGCGCCATCACCTACGAGCAGTACTTC
CDR3aa: CAITYEQYF

j_gene: TRBJ2-1
abundance: -
v_gene: TRBV6-4
d_gene: TRBD2
CDR3nt: TGTGCCAGCAGTGAGGTGGGTAGCGGGAGGAGGAGTGAGCAGTTCTTC
CDR3aa: CASSEVGSGRRSEQFF

j_gene: TRBJ1-1
abundance: -
v_gene: TRBV6-4
d_gene: TRBD1
CDR3nt: TGTGCCAGCAGCCCCGGGACAGGGAACACTGAAGCTTTCTTT
CDR3aa: CASSPGTGNTEAFF

j_gene: TRBJ2-5
abundance: -
v_gene: TRBV5-6
d_gene: -
CDR3nt: TGTGCCAGCAGGCGCCCGTACCAAGAGACCCAGTACTTC
CDR3aa: CASRRPYQETQYF

j_gene: TRBJ1-4
abundance: -
v_gene: TRBV4-3
d_gene: -
CDR3nt: TGCGCCAGCAGCCAAGATGGGGGGGTTGAAAAACTGTTTTTT
CDR3aa: CASSQDGGVEKLFF

j_gene: TRBJ2-2
abundance: -
v_gene: TRBV4-2
d_gene: TRBD2
CDR3nt: TGTGCCAGCAGCCGTGGCGGGAGTAACACCGGGGAGCTGTTTTTT
CDR3aa: CASSRGGSNTGELFF

j_gene: TRBJ2-7
abundance: -
v_gene: TRBV5-4
d_gene: -
CDR3nt: TGTGCCAGCAGTAGGGACCGACGCTACGAGCAGTACTTC
CDR3aa: CASSRDRRYEQYF

j_gene: TRBJ2-5
abundance: -
v_gene: TRBV6-1
d_gene: TRBD2
CDR3nt: TGTGCCACCTCGGGAGGGGCGGGGGGGCAAGAGACCCAGTACTTC
CDR3aa: CATSGGAGGQETQYF

j_gene: TRBJ1-2
abundance: -
v_gene: TRBV4-3
d_gene: -
CDR3nt: TGCGCCAGCAGCCAAGAAGGATACAGGGAGGATGGCTACACCTTC
CDR3aa: CASSQEGYREDGYTF

j_gene: TRBJ2-1
abundance: -
v_gene: TRBV6-6
d_gene: -
CDR3nt: TGTGCCAGCAGTTACAAGGTGATTGAGCAGTTCTTC
CDR3aa: CASSYKVIEQFF